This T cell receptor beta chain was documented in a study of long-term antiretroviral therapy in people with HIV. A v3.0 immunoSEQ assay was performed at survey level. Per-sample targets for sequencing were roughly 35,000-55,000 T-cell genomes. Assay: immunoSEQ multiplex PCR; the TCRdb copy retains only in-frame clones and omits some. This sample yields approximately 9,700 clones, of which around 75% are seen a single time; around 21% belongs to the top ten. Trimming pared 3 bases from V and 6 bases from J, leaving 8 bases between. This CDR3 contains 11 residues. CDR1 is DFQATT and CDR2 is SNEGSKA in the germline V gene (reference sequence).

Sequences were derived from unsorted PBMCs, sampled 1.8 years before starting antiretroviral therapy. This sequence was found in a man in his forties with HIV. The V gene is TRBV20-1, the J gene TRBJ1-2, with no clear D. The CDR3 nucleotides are TGCAGTGCTAGTGCGAGAGATGGCTACACCTTC. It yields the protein CSASARDGYTF.